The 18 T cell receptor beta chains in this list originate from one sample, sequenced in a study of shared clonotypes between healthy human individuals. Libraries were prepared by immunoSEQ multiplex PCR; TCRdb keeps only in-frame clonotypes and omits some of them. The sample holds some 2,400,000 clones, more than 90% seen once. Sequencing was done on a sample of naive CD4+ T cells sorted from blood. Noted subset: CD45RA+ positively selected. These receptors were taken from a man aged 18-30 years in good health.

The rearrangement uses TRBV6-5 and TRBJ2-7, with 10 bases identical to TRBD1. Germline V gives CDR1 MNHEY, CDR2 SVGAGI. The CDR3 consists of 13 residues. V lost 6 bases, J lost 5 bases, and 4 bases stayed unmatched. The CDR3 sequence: CASRRQGAHEQYF. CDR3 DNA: TGTGCCAGCAGACGACAGGGGGCCCACGAGCAGTACTTC.

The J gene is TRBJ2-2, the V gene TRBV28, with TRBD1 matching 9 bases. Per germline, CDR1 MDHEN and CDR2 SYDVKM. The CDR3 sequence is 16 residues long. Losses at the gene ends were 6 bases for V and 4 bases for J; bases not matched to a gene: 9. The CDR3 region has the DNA TGTGCCAGCAGCCCATTGCGGACAGGGGCCACCGGGGAGCTGTTTTTT. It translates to CASSPLRTGATGELFF.

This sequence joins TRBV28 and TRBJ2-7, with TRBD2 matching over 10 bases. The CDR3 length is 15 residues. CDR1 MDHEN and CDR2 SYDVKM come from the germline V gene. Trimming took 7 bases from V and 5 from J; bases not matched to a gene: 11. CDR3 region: CASIATSGKTDEQYF. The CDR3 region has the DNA TGTGCCAGCATAGCTACTAGCGGGAAAACTGACGAGCAGTACTTC.

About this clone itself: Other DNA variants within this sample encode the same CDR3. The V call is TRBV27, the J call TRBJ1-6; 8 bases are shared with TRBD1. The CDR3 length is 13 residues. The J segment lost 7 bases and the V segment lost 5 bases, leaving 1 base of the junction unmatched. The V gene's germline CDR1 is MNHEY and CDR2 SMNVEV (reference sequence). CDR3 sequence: CASSGQGNSPLHF. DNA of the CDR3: TGTGCCAGCAGTGGACAGGGCAATTCACCCCTCCACTTT.

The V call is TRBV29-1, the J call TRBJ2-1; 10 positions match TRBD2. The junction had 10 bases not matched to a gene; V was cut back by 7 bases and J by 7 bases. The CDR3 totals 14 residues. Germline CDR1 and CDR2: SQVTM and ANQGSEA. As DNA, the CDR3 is TGCAGCGCCTACGCGGAACTAGCGGGGAATGAGCAGTTCTTC. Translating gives CSAYAELAGNEQFF.

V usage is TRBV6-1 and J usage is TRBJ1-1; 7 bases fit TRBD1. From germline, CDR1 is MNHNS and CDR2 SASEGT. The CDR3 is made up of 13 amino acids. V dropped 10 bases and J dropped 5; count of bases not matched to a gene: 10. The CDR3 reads CAIRQGAPTEAFF. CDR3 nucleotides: TGTGCCATCCGACAGGGCGCACCTACTGAAGCTTTCTTT.

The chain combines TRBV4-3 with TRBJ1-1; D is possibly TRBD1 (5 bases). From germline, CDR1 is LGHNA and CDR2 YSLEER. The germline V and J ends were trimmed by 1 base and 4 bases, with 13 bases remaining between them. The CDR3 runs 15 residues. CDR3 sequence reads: CASSQGDSYSTEAFF. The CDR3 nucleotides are TGCGCCAGCAGCCAAGGTGACAGCTATAGCACTGAAGCTTTCTTT.

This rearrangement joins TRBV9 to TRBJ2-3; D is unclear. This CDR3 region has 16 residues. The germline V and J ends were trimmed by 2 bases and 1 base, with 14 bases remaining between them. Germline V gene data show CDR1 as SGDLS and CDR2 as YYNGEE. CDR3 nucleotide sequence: TGTGCCAGCAGCGTTTTCAGCGTTCCTGGCACAGATACGCAGTATTTT. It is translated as CASSVFSVPGTDTQYF.

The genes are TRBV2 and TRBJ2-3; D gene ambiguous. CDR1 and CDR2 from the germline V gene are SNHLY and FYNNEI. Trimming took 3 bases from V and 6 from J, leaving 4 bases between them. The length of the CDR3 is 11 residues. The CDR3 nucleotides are TGTGCCAGCAGTGATTTGGATACGCAGTATTTT. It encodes CASSDLDTQYF.

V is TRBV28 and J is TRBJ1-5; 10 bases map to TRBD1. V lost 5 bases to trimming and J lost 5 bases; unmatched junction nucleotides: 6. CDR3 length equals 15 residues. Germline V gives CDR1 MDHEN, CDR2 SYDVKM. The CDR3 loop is CASSPSDRGHQPQHF. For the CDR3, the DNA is TGTGCCAGCAGTCCTAGCGACAGGGGGCATCAGCCCCAGCATTTT.

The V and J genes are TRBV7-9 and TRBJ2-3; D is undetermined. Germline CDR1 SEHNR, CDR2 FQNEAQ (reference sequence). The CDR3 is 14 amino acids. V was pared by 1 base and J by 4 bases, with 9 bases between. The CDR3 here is CASSLGPISDTQYF. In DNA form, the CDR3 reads TGTGCCAGCAGCTTAGGTCCAATTTCAGATACGCAGTATTTT.

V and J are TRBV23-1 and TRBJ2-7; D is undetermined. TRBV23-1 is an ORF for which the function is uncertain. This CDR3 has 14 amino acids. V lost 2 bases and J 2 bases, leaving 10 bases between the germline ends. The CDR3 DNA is TGCGCCAGCAGTCAACATGACATGCCCTACGAGCAGTACTTC. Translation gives CASSQHDMPYEQYF.

The CDR3 loop is CASRQQTAYEQYF. The CDR3 region has the DNA TGTGCCAGCAGACAACAGACAGCCTACGAGCAGTACTTC. The rearrangement joins TRBV2 to TRBJ2-7, with a tentative D call TRBD1 (5 bases). The CDR3 covers 13 residues. CDR1 is SNHLY and CDR2 is FYNNEI in the germline V gene. The V and J ends lost 6 bases and 2 bases respectively, with 11 bases between them. The full variable domain, rest sourced from reference TRBV2 and TRBJ2-7, is EPEVTQTPSHQVTQMGQEVILRCVPISNHLYFYWYRQILGQKVEFLVSFYNNEISEKSEIFDDQFSVERPDGSNFTLKIRSTKLEDSAMYFCASRQQTAYEQYFGPGTRLTVT.

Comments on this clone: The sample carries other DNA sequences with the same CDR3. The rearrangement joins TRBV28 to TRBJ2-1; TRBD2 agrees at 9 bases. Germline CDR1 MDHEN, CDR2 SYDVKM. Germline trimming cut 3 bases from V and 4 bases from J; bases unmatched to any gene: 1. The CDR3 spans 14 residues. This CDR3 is CASSLAGGYNEQFF. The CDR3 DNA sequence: TGTGCCAGCAGTTTGGCGGGAGGGTACAATGAGCAGTTCTTC.

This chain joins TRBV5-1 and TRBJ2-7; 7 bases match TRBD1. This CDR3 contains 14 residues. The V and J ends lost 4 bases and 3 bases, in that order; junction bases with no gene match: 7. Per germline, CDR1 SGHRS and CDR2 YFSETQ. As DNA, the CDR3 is TGCGCCAGCAGCACCCAGGGGGTAGTCTACGAGCAGTACTTC. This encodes CASSTQGVVYEQYF.

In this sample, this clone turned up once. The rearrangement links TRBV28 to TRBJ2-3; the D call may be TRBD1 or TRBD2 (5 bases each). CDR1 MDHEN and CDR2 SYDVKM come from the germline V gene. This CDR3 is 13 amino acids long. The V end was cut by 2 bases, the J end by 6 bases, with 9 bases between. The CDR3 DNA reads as TGTGCCAGCAGTTTAGGGGGTCTCGATACGCAGTATTTT. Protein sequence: CASSLGGLDTQYF.

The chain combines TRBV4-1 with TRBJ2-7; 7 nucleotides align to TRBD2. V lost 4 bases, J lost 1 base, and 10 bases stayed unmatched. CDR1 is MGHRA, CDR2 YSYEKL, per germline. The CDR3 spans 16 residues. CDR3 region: CASSPFTREGSYEQYF. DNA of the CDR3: TGCGCCAGCAGCCCTTTTACTAGGGAGGGTTCCTACGAGCAGTACTTC.

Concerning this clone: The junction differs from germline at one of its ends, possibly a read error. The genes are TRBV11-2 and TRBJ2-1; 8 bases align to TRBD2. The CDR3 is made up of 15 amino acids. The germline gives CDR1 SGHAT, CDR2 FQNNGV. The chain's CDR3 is CASSLDIAGSGEQFF. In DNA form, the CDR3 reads TGTGCCAGCAGCCTAGACATAGCGGGATCGGGGGAGCAGTTCTTC.